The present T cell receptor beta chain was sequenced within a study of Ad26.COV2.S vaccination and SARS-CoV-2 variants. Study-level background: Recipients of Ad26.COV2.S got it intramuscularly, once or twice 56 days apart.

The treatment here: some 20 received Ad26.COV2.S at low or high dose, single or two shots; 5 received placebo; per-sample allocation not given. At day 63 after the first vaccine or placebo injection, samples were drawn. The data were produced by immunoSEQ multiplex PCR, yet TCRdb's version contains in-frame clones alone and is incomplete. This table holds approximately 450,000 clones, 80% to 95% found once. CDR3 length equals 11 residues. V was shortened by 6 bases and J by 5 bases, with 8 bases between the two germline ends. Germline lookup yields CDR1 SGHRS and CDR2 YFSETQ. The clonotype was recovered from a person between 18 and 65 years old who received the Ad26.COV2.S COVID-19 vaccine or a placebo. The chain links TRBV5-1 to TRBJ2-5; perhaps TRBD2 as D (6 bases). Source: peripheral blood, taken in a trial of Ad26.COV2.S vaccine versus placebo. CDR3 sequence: CASIGGETQYF. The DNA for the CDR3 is TGCGCCAGCATTGGGGGGGAGACCCAGTACTTC.